This record looks at one TCR beta chain sequence and its context. Its antigen specificity is not known. No per-base quality is available; no much larger clone lies one base away. CDR1 and CDR2 are read off the germline V gene as LGHNT and FRNRAP. Inclusive of the bounding cysteine and phenylalanine, the CDR3 is 17 residues long. Only the CDR3 DNA is retained, 51 bases long and in frame from the first base. Relative to germline, V is missing 3 bases and J is missing 6 bases, with 15 bases of the junction outside any gene match. Patients with ophthalmopathy had moderately to severely active disease, with a Clinical Activity Score of 3 or more, a NOSPECS grade of 4 or more, and a disease duration of less than 3 months. Patients were excluded if they had other autoimmune diseases, uncontrolled infections, pregnancy or lactation. Clinical symptoms, serum thyroxine, TRAb, thyroid ultrasound and orbital computed tomography were used for diagnosis. PBMCs were isolated from more than 8 ml of fresh peripheral blood by Ficoll-Paque density gradient centrifugation. Trizol reagent was used to extract the total RNA, and its quality was then checked on an Agilent 2100 Bioanalyzer.

This entry is derived from a study of Graves' ophthalmopathy and Graves' hyperthyroidism (dated by TCRdb to between 2018 and 2020). Turning to the overall study: Peripheral blood samples were taken at the time of initial diagnosis, before any treatment was given. Following sample collection, hyperthyroidism patients were given methimazole at a starting dose of 30 mg daily, and ophthalmopathy patients were given high-dose intravenous methylprednisolone. To explore V-J signatures that separate ophthalmopathy from hyperthyroidism, a discovery set of approximately 100 patients was enrolled, consisting of approximately 44 with ophthalmopathy and some 59 with stable hyperthyroidism. To tell Graves' ophthalmopathy apart from Graves' hyperthyroidism, and to predict which patients would progress to ophthalmopathy, the study relied on TCR beta repertoire signatures. In total, approximately 140 blood samples were TCR-sequenced: 40 to 45 ophthalmopathy, 75 hyperthyroidism and about 17 hyperthyroidism-to-ophthalmopathy patients. An independent validation cohort comprised fewer than 20 hyperthyroidism patients and some 16 patients who later progressed from hyperthyroidism to ophthalmopathy. In five or six hyperthyroidism patients, the T-cell repertoire of thyroid tissue was compared with the T-cell repertoire of blood. General conclusions and limits of the study: Most of the expanded thyroid clonotypes with a frequency above 0.001 were also detected in blood, and it was suggested that the thyroid immune response may be reflected by blood repertoires. In validation, the model predicted ophthalmopathy progression with less than 71% sensitivity and approximately 78% specificity; 12 predicted patients were CT-confirmed with GO in a median of approximately six months. In cross-validation, the 13-signature model distinguished ophthalmopathy from stable hyperthyroidism with about 90% sensitivity and roughly 81% specificity, and in the test set the corresponding values were approximately 80% and 68%. Sample size was not statistically predetermined, and group allocation was not concealed from the investigators.

For repertoire sequencing, the TCR beta CDR3 regions were amplified from RNA transcripts. HTBI primers and the Qiagen OneStep RT-PCR kit were used in a first-round RT-PCR, which was followed by a second-round multiplex PCR, size selection and purification. The libraries underwent paired-end sequencing with 100 bp reads on an Illumina HiSeq2000. As for how the authors treated the data: SOAPnuke was used to process the reads, removing any read that contained adapters or uncalled bases, had a mean Phred below 15, or lacked an exact match to the constant primer or identifier. COPE v1.2.5 was used to merge the high-quality paired reads. Clonotypes were defined as unique nucleotide sequences and were aligned to IMGT TRB V, D and J references using MiTCR v1.1. Only V-J combinations with frequency above 0.0001 were analysed, covering around 99% of repertoires. A TCR clonal expansion and chaos score per V-J combination was defined as the ratio of F50 clonal expansion to chaos observed in the TCRdist matrix. Features were reduced by Welch's t-statistics and random forest to approximately 12 V-J combinations, which fed a naive Bayes classifier. The Morisita-Horn index was used to measure how similar the thyroid and blood repertoires were. TCRdb applied fastp at Q25 and MiXCR to the public reads, then kept only in-frame beta chains. All rows with the same CDR3 protein become a single entry with the most common DNA and genes. TCRdb's processing, not the authors', yielded these V and J calls. For this sample the table gives approximately 640,000 distinct CDR3 sequences, of which just over 40% were detected only once. Jointly, the top ten make up 3% to 4% of the sample.

The specimen was peripheral blood. The receptor was derived from an adult man with Graves' ophthalmopathy. This receptor chain uses TRBV12-5 and TRBJ2-7; the junction holds 9 bases that match TRBD2. The sequence in DNA is TGTGCTAGTGGTTTTGTCAGGGAGGGGACTAGCCTCCGCGAGCAGTACTTC. Its coded protein is CASGFVREGTSLREQYF.